Listed below are T cell receptor beta chains from one sample, sequenced in a study of blood T cell repertoires in COVID-19. Sequenced by immunoSEQ multiplex PCR; TCRdb stores in-frame clones only, minus some. The data show under 100,000 clones, with 80% to 90% seen just once and 7.5% to 9.5% held by the top ten. The sequenced sample was peripheral blood. Receptor source: a man in his fifties or sixties with acute or convalescent COVID-19. The CDR3 runs from the conserved cysteine through the conserved F or W. Some rows have no size entry. The others give once, few or many, or a class for an expanded clone.

cdr3_aa | clone_size | v_call
CASSKGQGEGSPLHF | - | TRBV7-3
CASSLTGLDTEAFF | - | TRBV7-2
CASSYGQGNSQETQYF | - | TRBV6-2/TRBV6-3
CASSLSNTGELFF | few | TRBV28
CASSMLAGANEKLFF | - | TRBV19
CASSHNQPQHF | - | TRBV6-1
CASSYGTSGGAQETQYF | - | TRBV7-9
CASSQQGSYGYTF | - | TRBV12-3/TRBV12-4
CASSWTGGGGTGNTIYF | - | TRBV5-1
CAWSARQGRWSPLHF | - | TRBV30
CASSRVGTSGGAFLGTGELFF | - | TRBV4-2
CASSEQIDRETQYF | - | TRBV6-1